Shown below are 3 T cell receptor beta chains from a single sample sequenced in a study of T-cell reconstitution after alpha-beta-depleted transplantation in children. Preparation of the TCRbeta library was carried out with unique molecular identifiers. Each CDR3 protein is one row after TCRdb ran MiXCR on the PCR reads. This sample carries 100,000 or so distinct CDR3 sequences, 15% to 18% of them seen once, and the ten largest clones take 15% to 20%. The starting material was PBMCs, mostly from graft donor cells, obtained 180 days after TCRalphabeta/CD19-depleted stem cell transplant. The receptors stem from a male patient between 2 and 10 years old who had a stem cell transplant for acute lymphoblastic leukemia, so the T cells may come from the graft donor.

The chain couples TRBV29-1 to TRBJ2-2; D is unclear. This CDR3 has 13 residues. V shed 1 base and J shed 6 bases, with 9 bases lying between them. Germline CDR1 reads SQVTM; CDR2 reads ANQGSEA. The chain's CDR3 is CSVEAGPSGELFF. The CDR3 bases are TGCAGCGTTGAAGCCGGACCCTCCGGGGAGCTGTTTTTT.

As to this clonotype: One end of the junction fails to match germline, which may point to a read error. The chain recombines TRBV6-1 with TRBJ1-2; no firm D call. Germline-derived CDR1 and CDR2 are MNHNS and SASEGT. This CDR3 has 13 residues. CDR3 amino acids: CASSVQNNFGYTF. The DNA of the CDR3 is TGTGCCAGCAGCGTCCAAAATAACTTTGGCTACACCTTC.

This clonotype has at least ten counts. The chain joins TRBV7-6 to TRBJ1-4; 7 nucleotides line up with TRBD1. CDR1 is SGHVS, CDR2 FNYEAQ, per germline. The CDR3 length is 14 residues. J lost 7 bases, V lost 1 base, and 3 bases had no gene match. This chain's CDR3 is CASSLGTGVEKLFF. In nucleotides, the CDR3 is TGTGCCAGCAGCTTAGGCACAGGGGTTGAAAAACTGTTTTTT.